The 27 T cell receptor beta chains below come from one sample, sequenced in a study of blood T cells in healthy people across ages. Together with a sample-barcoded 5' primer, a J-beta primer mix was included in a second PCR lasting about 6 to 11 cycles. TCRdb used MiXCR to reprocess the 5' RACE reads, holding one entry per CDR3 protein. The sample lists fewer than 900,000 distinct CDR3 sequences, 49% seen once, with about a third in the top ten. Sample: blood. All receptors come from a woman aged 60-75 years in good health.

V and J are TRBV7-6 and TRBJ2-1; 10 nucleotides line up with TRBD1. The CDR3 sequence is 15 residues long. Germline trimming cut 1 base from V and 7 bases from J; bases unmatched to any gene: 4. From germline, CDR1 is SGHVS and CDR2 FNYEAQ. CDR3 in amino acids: CASSLGTGGKNEQFF. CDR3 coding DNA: TGTGCCAGCAGCTTAGGGACAGGGGGGAAGAATGAGCAGTTCTTC.

CDR3 residues: CATSRERLGRGYNEQYF. DNA for the CDR3: TGTGCCACCAGCAGAGAGAGGTTGGGCAGGGGGTACAATGAGCAGTACTTC. V gene TRBV15 combines with J gene TRBJ2-5; 7 positions match TRBD1. CDR1 is LNHNV, CDR2 YYDKDF, per germline (reference sequence). The CDR3 loop spans 17 amino acids. J gave up 11 bases and V 0 bases, and 18 bases lay outside the gene matches.

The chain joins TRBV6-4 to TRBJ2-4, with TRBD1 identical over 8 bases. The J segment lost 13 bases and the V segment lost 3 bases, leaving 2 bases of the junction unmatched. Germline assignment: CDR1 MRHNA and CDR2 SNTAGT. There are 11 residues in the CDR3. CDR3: CASSEDRVQYF. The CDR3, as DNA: TGTGCCAGCAGTGAGGACAGGGTCCAGTACTTC.

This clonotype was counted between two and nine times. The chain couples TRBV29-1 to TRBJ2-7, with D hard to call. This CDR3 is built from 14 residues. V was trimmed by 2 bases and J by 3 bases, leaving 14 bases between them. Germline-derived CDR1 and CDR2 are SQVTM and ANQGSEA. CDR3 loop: CSVEMSGAIYEQYF. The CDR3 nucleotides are TGCAGCGTTGAAATGTCAGGCGCTATCTACGAGCAGTACTTC.

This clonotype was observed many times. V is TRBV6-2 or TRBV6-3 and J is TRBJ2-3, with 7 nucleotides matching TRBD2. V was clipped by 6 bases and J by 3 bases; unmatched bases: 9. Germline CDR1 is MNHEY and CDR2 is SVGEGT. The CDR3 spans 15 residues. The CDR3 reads CASRRTGTMTDTQYF. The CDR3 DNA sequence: TGTGCCAGCAGAAGAACGGGGACTATGACAGATACGCAGTATTTT.

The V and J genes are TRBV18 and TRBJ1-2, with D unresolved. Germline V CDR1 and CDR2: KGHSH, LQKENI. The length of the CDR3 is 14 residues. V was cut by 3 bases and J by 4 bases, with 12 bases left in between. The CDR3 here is CASSPERGFYGYTF. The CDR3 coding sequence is TGTGCCAGCTCACCGGAACGGGGTTTCTATGGCTACACCTTC.

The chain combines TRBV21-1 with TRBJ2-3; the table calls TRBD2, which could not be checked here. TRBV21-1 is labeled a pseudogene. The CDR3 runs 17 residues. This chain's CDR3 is CASSNSPSGSSTDTQYF. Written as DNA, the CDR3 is TGTGCCAGCAGCAATAGTCCAAGCGGGAGTAGTACAGATACGCAGTATTTT.

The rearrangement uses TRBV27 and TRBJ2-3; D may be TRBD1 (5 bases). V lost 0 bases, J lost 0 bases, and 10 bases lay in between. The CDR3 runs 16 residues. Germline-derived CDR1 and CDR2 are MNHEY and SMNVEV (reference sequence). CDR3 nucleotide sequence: TGTGCCAGCAGTTTATCACTAAGGGGTAGCACAGATACGCAGTATTTT. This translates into CASSLSLRGSTDTQYF.

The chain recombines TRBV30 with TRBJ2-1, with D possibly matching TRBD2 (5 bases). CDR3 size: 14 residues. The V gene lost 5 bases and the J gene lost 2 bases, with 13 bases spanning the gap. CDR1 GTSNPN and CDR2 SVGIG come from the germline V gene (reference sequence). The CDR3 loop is CAWGVARPYNEQFF. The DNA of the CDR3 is TGTGCCTGGGGCGTAGCGCGCCCCTACAATGAGCAGTTCTTC.

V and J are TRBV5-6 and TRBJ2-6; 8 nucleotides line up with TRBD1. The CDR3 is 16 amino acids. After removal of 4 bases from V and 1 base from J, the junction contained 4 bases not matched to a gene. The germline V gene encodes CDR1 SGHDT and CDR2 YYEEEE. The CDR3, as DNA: TGTGCCAGCAGCACGTACAGGGGGTCTGGGGCCAACGTCCTGACTTTC. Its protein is CASSTYRGSGANVLTF.

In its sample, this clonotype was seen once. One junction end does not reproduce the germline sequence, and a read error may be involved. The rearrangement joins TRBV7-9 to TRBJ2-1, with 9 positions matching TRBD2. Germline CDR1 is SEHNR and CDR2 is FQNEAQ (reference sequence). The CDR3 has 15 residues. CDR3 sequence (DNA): TGCGCCAGCAGCAATAGCGGGGGCCCCTACAATGAGCAGTTCTTC. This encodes CASSNSGGPYNEQFF.

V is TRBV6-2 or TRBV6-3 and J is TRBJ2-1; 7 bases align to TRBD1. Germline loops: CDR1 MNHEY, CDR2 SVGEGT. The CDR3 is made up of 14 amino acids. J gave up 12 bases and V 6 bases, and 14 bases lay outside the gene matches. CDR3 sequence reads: CASSPRQGRRLQFF. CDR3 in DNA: TGTGCCAGCAGCCCTCGACAGGGTCGGAGGTTGCAGTTCTTC.

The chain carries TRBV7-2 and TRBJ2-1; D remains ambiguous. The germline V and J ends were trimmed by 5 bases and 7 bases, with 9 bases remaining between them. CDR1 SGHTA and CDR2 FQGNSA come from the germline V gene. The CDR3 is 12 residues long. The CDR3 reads CASSRIGNEQFF. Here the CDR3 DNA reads TGTGCCAGCAGCCGAATTGGGAATGAGCAGTTCTTC. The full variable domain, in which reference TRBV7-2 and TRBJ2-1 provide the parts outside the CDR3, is GAGVSQSPSNKVTEKGKDVELRCDPISGHTALYWYRQSLGQGLEFLIYFQGNSAPDKSGLPSDRFSAERTGGSVSTLTIQRTQQEDSAVYLCASSRIGNEQFFGPGTRLTVL.

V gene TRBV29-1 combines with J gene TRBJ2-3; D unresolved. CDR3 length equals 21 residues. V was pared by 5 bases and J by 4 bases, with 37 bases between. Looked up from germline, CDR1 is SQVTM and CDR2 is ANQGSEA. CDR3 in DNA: TGCAGCGTTAATCCCTTAAGAGGCAGGAAAATAGAAGGGCAGAGTCCAGATACGCAGTATTTT. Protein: CSVNPLRGRKIEGQSPDTQYF.

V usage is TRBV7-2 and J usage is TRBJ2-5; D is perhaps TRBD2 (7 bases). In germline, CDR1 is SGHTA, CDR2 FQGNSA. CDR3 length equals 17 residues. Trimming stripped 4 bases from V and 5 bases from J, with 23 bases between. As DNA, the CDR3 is TGTGCCAGCAGCTATTCCCCTACGGGGGGCTTAGGGGAGACCCAGTACTTC. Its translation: CASSYSPTGGLGETQYF.

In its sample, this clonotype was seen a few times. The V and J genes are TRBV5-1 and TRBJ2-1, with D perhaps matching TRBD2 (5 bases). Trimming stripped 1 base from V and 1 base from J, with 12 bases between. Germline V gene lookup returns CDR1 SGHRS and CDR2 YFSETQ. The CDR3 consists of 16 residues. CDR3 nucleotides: TGCGCCAGCAGCTTGCTAGGAGGAAATTCCTACAATGAGCAGTTCTTC. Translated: CASSLLGGNSYNEQFF.

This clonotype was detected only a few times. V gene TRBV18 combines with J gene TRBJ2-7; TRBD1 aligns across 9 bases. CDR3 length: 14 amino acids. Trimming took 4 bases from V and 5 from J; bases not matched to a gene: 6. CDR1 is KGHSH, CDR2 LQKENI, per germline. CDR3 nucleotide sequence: TGTGCCAGCTCACTACCGGGACAGGGCCACGAGCAGTACTTC. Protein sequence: CASSLPGQGHEQYF.

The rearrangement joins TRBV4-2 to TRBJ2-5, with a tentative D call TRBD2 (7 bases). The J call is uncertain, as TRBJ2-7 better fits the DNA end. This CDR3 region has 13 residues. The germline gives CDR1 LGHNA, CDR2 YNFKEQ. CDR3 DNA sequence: TGTGCCAGCAGCAGGGGCGGGGGCGACGAGCAGTACTTC. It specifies CASSRGGGDEQYF.

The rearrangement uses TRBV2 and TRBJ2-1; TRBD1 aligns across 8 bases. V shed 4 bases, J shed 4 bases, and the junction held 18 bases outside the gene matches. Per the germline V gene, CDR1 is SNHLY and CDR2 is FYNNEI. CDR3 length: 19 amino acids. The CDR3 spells CASSGGETGATRGYNEQFF. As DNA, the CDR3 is TGTGCCAGCAGTGGAGGGGAGACAGGGGCCACCCGGGGATACAATGAGCAGTTCTTC. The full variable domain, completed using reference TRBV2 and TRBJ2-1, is EPEVTQTPSHQVTQMGQEVILRCVPISNHLYFYWYRQILGQKVEFLVSFYNNEISEKSEIFDDQFSVERPDGSNFTLKIRSTKLEDSAMYFCASSGGETGATRGYNEQFFGPGTRLTVL.

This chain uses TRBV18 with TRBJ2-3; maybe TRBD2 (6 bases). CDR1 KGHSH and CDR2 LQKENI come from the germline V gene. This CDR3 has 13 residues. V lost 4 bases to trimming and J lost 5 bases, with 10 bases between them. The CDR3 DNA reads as TGTGCCAGCTCACTGGGACTGAGAGATACGCAGTATTTT. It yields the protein CASSLGLRDTQYF.

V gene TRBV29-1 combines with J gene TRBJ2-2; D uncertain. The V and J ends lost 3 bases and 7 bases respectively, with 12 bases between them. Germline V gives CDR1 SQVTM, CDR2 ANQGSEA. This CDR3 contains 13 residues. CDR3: CSVDPNSNGELFF. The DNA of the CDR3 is TGCAGCGTTGACCCGAATTCCAACGGGGAGCTGTTTTTT.

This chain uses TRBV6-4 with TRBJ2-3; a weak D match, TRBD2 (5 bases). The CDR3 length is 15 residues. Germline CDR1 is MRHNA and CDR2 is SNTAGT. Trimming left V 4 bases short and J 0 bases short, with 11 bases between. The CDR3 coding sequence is TGTGCCAGCAGTGCGGGCGGGTTAAGCACAGATACGCAGTATTTT. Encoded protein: CASSAGGLSTDTQYF.

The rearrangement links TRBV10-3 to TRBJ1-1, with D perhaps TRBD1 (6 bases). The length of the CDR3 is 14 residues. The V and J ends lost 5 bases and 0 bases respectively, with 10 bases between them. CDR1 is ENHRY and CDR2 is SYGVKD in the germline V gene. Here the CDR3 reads CAISQGQLNTEAFF. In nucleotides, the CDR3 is TGTGCCATCAGTCAGGGGCAACTGAACACTGAAGCTTTCTTT.

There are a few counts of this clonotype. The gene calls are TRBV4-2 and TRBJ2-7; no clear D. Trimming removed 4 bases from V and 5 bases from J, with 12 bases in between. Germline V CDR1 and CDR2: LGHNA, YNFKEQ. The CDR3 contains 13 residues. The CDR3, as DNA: TGTGCCAGCAGCCCTGGACGGGTCGACGAGCAGTACTTC. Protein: CASSPGRVDEQYF.

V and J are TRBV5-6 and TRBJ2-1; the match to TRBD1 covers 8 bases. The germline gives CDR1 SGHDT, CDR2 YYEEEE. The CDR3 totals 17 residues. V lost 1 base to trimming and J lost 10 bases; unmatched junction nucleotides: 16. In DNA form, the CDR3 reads TGTGCCAGCAGCTTGCTGTTCTATCAGGACAGGGCCTACGAGCAGTTCTTC. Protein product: CASSLLFYQDRAYEQFF.

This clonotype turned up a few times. The DNA for the CDR3 is TGCGCCAGCAGCCCAGGAGGGACAGACTACGAGCAGTACTTC. Encoded protein: CASSPGGTDYEQYF. The chain uses TRBV5-1 and TRBJ2-7; possibly TRBD1 for D (7 bases). Looked up from germline, CDR1 is SGHRS and CDR2 is YFSETQ. V lost 4 bases and J lost 3, with 14 bases in between. The CDR3 covers 14 residues.

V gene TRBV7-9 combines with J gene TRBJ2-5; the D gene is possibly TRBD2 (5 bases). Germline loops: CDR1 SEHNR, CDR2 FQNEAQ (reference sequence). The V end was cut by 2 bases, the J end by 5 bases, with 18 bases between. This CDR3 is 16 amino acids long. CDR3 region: CASSLRLGLPGETQYF. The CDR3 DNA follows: TGTGCCAGCAGCTTACGCCTCGGACTCCCCGGGGAGACCCAGTACTTC.